The 11 T cell receptor beta chains given below trace back to one sample, sequenced in a study of T cell responses to AZD1222 COVID-19 vaccine. TCRdb keeps only in-frame clones here, not all; method: immunoSEQ multiplex PCR. Of tens of thousands of clones in the sample, about 80% were seen once. The sequencing here drew on peripheral blood, taken 28 days after the second dose of the MenACWY control vaccine. These receptors came from an adult who received the MenACWY meningococcal vaccine as a control.

This rearrangement joins TRBV3-1 (or the pseudogene TRBV3-2) to TRBJ2-7; D may be TRBD1 (6 bases). Trimming shortened V by 0 bases and J by 3 bases, and 12 bases separated the two germline ends. CDR1 and CDR2 from the germline V gene are LGHDT and YNNKEL (reference sequence). The CDR3 loop spans 15 amino acids. The CDR3 coding sequence is TGTGCCAGCAGCCAAGATAGAGGACAGTTCTACGAGCAGTACTTC. Encoded protein: CASSQDRGQFYEQYF.

The chain uses TRBV6-5 and TRBJ2-7; D not certain. This CDR3 is 14 amino acids long. Trimming stripped 8 bases from V and 2 bases from J, with 16 bases between. Per the germline V gene, CDR1 is MNHEY and CDR2 is SVGAGI. CDR3 amino acids: CASSPIAGTYEQYF. The CDR3 DNA is TGTGCCAGCTCTCCAATAGCAGGCACCTACGAGCAGTACTTC.

This clone came up a few times. The chain couples TRBV5-5 to TRBJ2-7; D is uncertain. The CDR3 runs to 15 residues. CDR1 is SGHKS and CDR2 is YYEKEE in the germline V gene (reference sequence). Trimming took 4 bases from V and 0 from J, leaving 14 bases between them. The CDR3 coding sequence is TGTGCCAGCAGCATCGCTATAGATAGCTCCTACGAGCAGTACTTC. The encoded protein is CASSIAIDSSYEQYF.

The chain has TRBV30 and TRBJ1-6; a possible D gene is TRBD1 (5 bases). This CDR3 region has 15 residues. With 1 base removed from V and 9 bases from J, the gap between germline ends came to 16 bases. The germline gives CDR1 GTSNPN, CDR2 SVGIG (reference sequence). CDR3 nucleotide sequence: TGTGCCTGGAGTGATTCGCCGCTCCAGGGTTCACCCCTCCACTTT. Its translation: CAWSDSPLQGSPLHF.

The CDR3 sequence: CASSYGEIGQDLQETQYF. CDR3 nucleotide sequence: TGTGCCAGCAGCTACGGGGAAATCGGACAAGACCTCCAAGAGACCCAGTACTTC. This rearrangement joins TRBV5-4 to TRBJ2-5; possibly TRBD1 or TRBD2 for D (5 bases each). This CDR3 region has 18 residues. Germline CDR1 and CDR2: SGHNT and YYREEE (reference sequence). Trimming stripped 3 bases from V and 1 base from J, with 22 bases between. Looking up the rest from reference TRBV5-4 and TRBJ2-5 gives the full variable domain: ETGVTQSPTHLIKTRGQQVTLRCSSQSGHNTVSWYQQALGQGPQFIFQYYREEENGRGNFPPRFSGLQFPNYSSELNVNALELDDSALYLCASSYGEIGQDLQETQYFGPGTRLLVL.

This chain connects TRBV30 to TRBJ2-1; D is ambiguous. The CDR3 totals 11 residues. V shed 3 bases and J shed 5 bases, with 5 bases lying between them. Germline V lookup: CDR1 GTSNPN, CDR2 SVGIG (reference sequence). The CDR3 nucleotides are TGTGCCTGGAGCTGGCACAATGAGCAGTTCTTC. This codes for CAWSWHNEQFF.

The genes are TRBV7-6 and TRBJ2-1; the match to TRBD1 covers 8 bases. The V segment lost 4 bases and the J segment 1 base; nucleotides outside the gene matches: 3. This CDR3 spans 15 amino acids. Germline V CDR1 and CDR2: SGHVS, FNYEAQ. The chain's CDR3 is CASSWTGSSYNEQFF. The CDR3 coding sequence is TGTGCCAGCAGCTGGACAGGGTCGTCCTACAATGAGCAGTTCTTC.

In this sample, this clone turned up a few times. The V and J genes are TRBV28 and TRBJ1-2; TRBD1 matches at 8 bases. CDR3 length: 14 amino acids. With 5 bases clipped from V and 4 bases from J, the junction kept 6 bases outside the gene matches. Germline CDR1 and CDR2: MDHEN and SYDVKM. This chain's CDR3 is CASSDGTGGYGYTF. CDR3 DNA: TGTGCCAGCAGTGATGGGACAGGCGGCTATGGCTACACCTTC.

The rearrangement links TRBV18 to TRBJ1-5; D gene uncertain. This CDR3 region has 13 residues. The V end lost 2 bases, the J end lost 7 bases, and 9 bases lay between the germline ends. Germline CDR1 KGHSH, CDR2 LQKENI. CDR3 region: CASSPYSGQPQHF. Here the CDR3 DNA reads TGTGCCAGCTCACCATACAGTGGGCAGCCCCAGCATTTT. Variable domain in full (rest from reference TRBV18 and TRBJ1-5): NAGVMQNPRHLVRRRGQEARLRCSPMKGHSHVYWYRQLPEEGLKFMVYLQKENIIDESGMPKERFSAEFPKEGPSILRIQQVVRGDSAAYFCASSPYSGQPQHFGDGTRLSIL.

This clone has a single count. This chain links TRBV6-1 with TRBJ1-1, with D maybe TRBD1 (6 bases). CDR1 and CDR2 from the germline V gene are MNHNS and SASEGT. The CDR3 extends over 15 amino acids. Trimming cost V 2 bases and J 0 bases, with 10 bases left between them. CDR3 sequence (DNA): TGTGCCAGCAGTGAACCGGGACAATTGAACACTGAAGCTTTCTTT. Protein: CASSEPGQLNTEAFF.

J is TRBJ2-2 and V is TRBV6-1; no reliable D call. The CDR3 totals 14 residues. Trimming left V 7 bases short and J 6 bases short, with 15 bases between. Germline CDR1 reads MNHNS; CDR2 reads SASEGT. CDR3 region: CASIPEGVAGELFF. The CDR3 DNA is TGTGCCAGCATCCCCGAAGGAGTTGCCGGGGAGCTGTTTTTT.